This T cell receptor (beta chain) was obtained from a study of memory CD4+ T cells and cytomegalovirus serostatus. Study-level background: Of the healthy Belgian adults, under 10 were CMV seropositive and about 24 seronegative.

The sort gate was single viable CD3+CD4+CD8-CD45RO+ cells for memory CD4+ T cells. Of note for this clone: Its target is not known.

Study conclusions and caveats: CMV serostatus prediction reached median AUC around 0.94, or 0.89 with US-trained model.

Authors' analysis steps: Out-of-frame sequences were removed, leaving 2 million to 2.5 million distinct TCRbeta sequences. The protocol was immunoSEQ multiplex PCR, while the TCRdb copy is restricted to in-frame clones and leaves out a portion. The D gene and trimming were derived from the DNA, and the V and J assignments and clone size from that table. The sample lists about 27,000 clones; about three quarters were seen once. Sequenced material: memory CD4+ T cells from blood. This TCR was sampled from an adult in good health and CMV-seronegative.

CDR3 amino acids: CASSHGTATNEKLFF. The CDR3 DNA sequence: TGTGCCAGCAGCCACGGAACAGCAACTAATGAAAAACTGTTTTTT. The chain uses TRBV7-9 and TRBJ1-4; the D is unclear. The CDR3 has 15 residues. Germline lookup yields CDR1 SEHNR and CDR2 FQNEAQ (reference sequence). The V gene lost 5 bases and the J gene lost 0 bases, with 10 bases spanning the gap.